The 28 T cell receptor beta chains below were found in one sample sequenced in a study of Graves' ophthalmopathy and Graves' hyperthyroidism. TCR beta CDR3 amplification used RNA transcripts. An opening RT-PCR round employed HTBI primers and preceded a second-round multiplex PCR. TCRdb re-called the multiplex PCR reads with MiXCR, one entry per CDR3 protein. The sample holds about 400,000 distinct CDR3 sequences, 15% to 20% seen once. Sample: peripheral blood. These TCRs come from a woman aged 18-30 years with Graves' ophthalmopathy.

This clonotype has ten or more counts. The chain has TRBV14 and TRBJ1-2; no firm D call. V was pared by 1 base and J by 4 bases, with 13 bases between. CDR1 and CDR2 from the germline V gene are SGHDN and FVKESK. This CDR3 has 15 residues. The CDR3 loop is CASSQGSPDSYGYTF. CDR3 nucleotide sequence: TGTGCCAGCAGCCAAGGATCCCCCGACTCCTATGGCTACACCTTC. Drawing the rest from reference TRBV14 and TRBJ1-2, the complete variable domain is EAGVTQFPSHSVIEKGQTVTLRCDPISGHDNLYWYRRVMGKEIKFLLHFVKESKQDESGMPNNRFLAERTGGTYSTLKVQPAELEDSGVYFCASSQGSPDSYGYTFGSGTRLTVV.

This clonotype was found many times. The gene calls are TRBV11-1 and TRBJ2-7, with 10 bases that match TRBD2. Germline CDR1 and CDR2: SGHAT and FQDESV (reference sequence). V gave up 0 bases and J gave up 1 base; unmatched junction bases: 9. The CDR3 consists of 18 residues. The CDR3 region is CASSLAASGRGGSYEQYF. In DNA form, the CDR3 reads TGTGCCAGCAGCTTAGCAGCTAGCGGGAGAGGAGGTTCCTACGAGCAGTACTTC.

The table lists this clonotype with many counts. This sequence joins TRBV7-2 and TRBJ2-7; D may be TRBD1 or TRBD2 (6 bases each). Germline assignment: CDR1 SGHTA and CDR2 FQGNSA. Deletions cut 3 bases from V and 3 bases from J, with 9 bases between. This CDR3 spans 13 amino acids. CDR3 region: CASSFGGGYEQYF. The CDR3 coding sequence is TGTGCCAGCAGCTTCGGGGGCGGCTACGAGCAGTACTTC.

This clonotype was detected many times. This chain links TRBV28 with TRBJ1-2; the D gene is possibly TRBD1 (5 bases). The V end lost 7 bases, the J end lost 4 bases, and 16 bases lay between the germline ends. CDR3 length equals 14 residues. CDR1 and CDR2 (germline): MDHEN, SYDVKM. Here the CDR3 reads CASNPQGLVYGYTF. The CDR3 DNA is TGTGCCAGCAACCCGCAGGGCTTAGTCTATGGCTACACCTTC.

This clonotype turned up a few times. The V call is TRBV7-2, the J call TRBJ2-7; D might be TRBD2 (6 bases). The ends were cut back, 3 bases at V and 4 bases at J, with 10 bases in the middle. The CDR3 extends over 13 amino acids. Germline-derived CDR1 and CDR2 are SGHTA and FQGNSA. CDR3 bases: TGTGCCAGCAGCTTCGCAGGGAGGTACGAGCAGTACTTC. Translated: CASSFAGRYEQYF. Supplemented by reference TRBV7-2 and TRBJ2-7, the full variable domain reads GAGVSQSPSNKVTEKGKDVELRCDPISGHTALYWYRQSLGQGLEFLIYFQGNSAPDKSGLPSDRFSAERTGGSVSTLTIQRTQQEDSAVYLCASSFAGRYEQYFGPGTRLTVT.

Turning to this clonotype: At one end the junction does not follow the germline gene, possibly because of a read error. The rearrangement links TRBV5-1 to TRBJ2-4; possible D gene TRBD1, 5 bases. This CDR3 is built from 14 residues. Germline V lookup: CDR1 SGHRS, CDR2 YFSETQ. The CDR3 region is CASSSGKARNIQYF. CDR3 in DNA: TGTGCCAGCAGCTCAGGGAAAGCGAGGAACATTCAGTACTTC.

This clonotype was seen ten or more times. The chain couples TRBV7-2 to TRBJ2-7; D gene ambiguous. The CDR3 has 13 amino acids. Trimming took 0 bases from V and 4 from J, leaving 7 bases between them. Germline CDR1 SGHTA, CDR2 FQGNSA. The CDR3 loop reads CASSLADPYEQYF. The CDR3 DNA is TGTGCCAGCAGCTTAGCGGACCCATACGAGCAGTACTTC.

This clonotype was counted at least ten times. CDR3 sequence: CASHPTVFSYEQYF. As DNA, the CDR3 is TGTGCCAGCCACCCCACAGTTTTCTCCTACGAGCAGTACTTC. The chain carries TRBV6-2 or TRBV6-3 and TRBJ2-7, with D uncertain. This CDR3 is 14 amino acids long. Germline V lookup: CDR1 MNHEY, CDR2 SVGEGT. Trimming removed 8 bases at V and 0 bases at J, with 14 bases between.

This clonotype has a count of ten or more. The rearrangement joins TRBV7-2 to TRBJ2-7, with 7 bases fitting TRBD1. This CDR3 spans 13 amino acids. Germline CDR1 and CDR2: SGHTA and FQGNSA. J gave up 7 bases and V 5 bases, and 8 bases lay outside the gene matches. CDR3 sequence (DNA): TGTGCCAGCAGCCCCCAGACAGGGTCTGAGCAGTACTTC. As protein: CASSPQTGSEQYF.

J is TRBJ2-7 and V is TRBV6-1; D possibly corresponds to TRBD2 (6 bases). With 6 bases removed from V and 6 bases from J, the gap between germline ends came to 9 bases. This CDR3 contains 11 residues. Germline V gene sequence: CDR1 MNHNS, CDR2 SASEGT. CDR3 DNA: TGTGCCAGCAGGGCGGGGCCCGAGCAGTACTTC. It encodes CASRAGPEQYF.

J is TRBJ1-3 and V is TRBV6-5; D gene ambiguous. Trimming removed 2 bases from V and 0 bases from J, with 5 bases in between. Germline lookup yields CDR1 MNHEY and CDR2 SVGAGI. The CDR3 runs to 14 residues. CDR3 sequence: CASSYADSGNTIYF. The CDR3 coding sequence is TGTGCCAGCAGTTACGCGGACTCTGGAAACACCATATATTTT.

Only a few counts were recorded for this clonotype. The chain combines TRBV11-2 with TRBJ1-1, with D hard to call. The length of the CDR3 is 15 residues. Germline V lookup: CDR1 SGHAT, CDR2 FQNNGV. V was pared by 2 bases and J by 4 bases, with 14 bases between. CDR3 loop: CASSLIRTAGTEAFF. As DNA, the CDR3 is TGTGCCAGCAGCTTAATTAGGACGGCGGGCACTGAAGCTTTCTTT.

In its sample, this clonotype was seen many times. The chain couples TRBV28 to TRBJ1-4, with 9 bases identical to TRBD1. There are 15 residues in the CDR3. The V and J ends lost 3 bases and 7 bases, in that order; junction bases with no gene match: 6. Germline lookup yields CDR1 MDHEN and CDR2 SYDVKM. CDR3 residues: CASSFPDRGSEKLFF. CDR3 DNA: TGTGCCAGCAGTTTTCCCGACAGGGGGAGTGAAAAACTGTTTTTT.

This clonotype was counted ten times or more. The genes are TRBV7-6 and TRBJ2-1, with 8 nucleotides matching TRBD2. The J segment lost 8 bases and the V segment lost 1 base, leaving 10 bases of the junction unmatched. Germline V lookup: CDR1 SGHVS, CDR2 FNYEAQ. The CDR3 sequence is 16 residues long. CDR3 residues: CASSLGLAGISDEQFF. The CDR3 DNA is TGTGCCAGCAGCTTAGGCTTAGCGGGAATTAGTGATGAGCAGTTCTTC.

This clonotype was seen ten or more times. J is TRBJ1-2 and V is TRBV7-2; D uncertain. CDR1 and CDR2 (germline): SGHTA, FQGNSA. This CDR3 is built from 12 residues. With 5 bases removed from V and 8 bases from J, the gap between germline ends came to 12 bases. This CDR3 reads CASSPIREGYTF. The CDR3 region has the DNA TGTGCCAGCAGCCCCATTCGCGAGGGCTACACCTTC.

This clonotype was picked up many times. A junction boundary mismatches the germline segment, possibly from a read error. This chain connects TRBV11-2 to TRBJ2-7; TRBD1 aligns across 8 bases. Germline V gene sequence: CDR1 SGHAT, CDR2 FQNNGV. This CDR3 contains 14 residues. In DNA form, the CDR3 reads TGTGCCAGCAGCCCGGGGACAGGATCCTACAAGCAGTACTTC. Residues: CASSPGTGSYKQYF.

This clonotype was seen a handful of times. The V call is TRBV6-5, the J call TRBJ1-2; a possible D gene is TRBD1 (5 bases). The V end was cut by 3 bases, the J end by 3 bases, with 17 bases between. CDR3 length: 16 amino acids. From germline, CDR1 is MNHEY and CDR2 SVGAGI. The CDR3 coding sequence is TGTGCCAGCAGTTATGGTAGGGGAGAGCGGTACTATGGCTACACCTTC. Translation: CASSYGRGERYYGYTF.

This clonotype showed up many times. The DNA of the CDR3 is TGTGCCAGCAGTTTCCTTATCCGGGGGGCCGGTTCAGATACGCAGTATTTT. Its translation is CASSFLIRGAGSDTQYF. The V call is TRBV12-3 or TRBV12-4, the J call TRBJ2-3, with D maybe TRBD2 (7 bases). V lost 3 bases, J lost 4 bases, and 20 bases lay in between. The CDR3 has 17 residues.

This clonotype was detected many times. The J gene is TRBJ1-6, the V gene TRBV4-3; the D is unclear. The CDR3 is 15 residues long. V lost 1 base to trimming and J lost 1 base, with 5 bases between them. Germline V CDR1 and CDR2: LGHNA, YSLEER. CDR3: CASSQVPSYNSPLHF. The CDR3 nucleotides read TGCGCCAGCAGCCAAGTTCCATCCTATAATTCACCCCTCCACTTT.

This clonotype was recorded a few times. The chain has TRBV6-5 and TRBJ1-5, with 7 bases fitting TRBD1. This CDR3 is built from 15 residues. CDR1 and CDR2 (germline): MNHEY, SVGAGI. V was pared by 2 bases and J by 6 bases, with 7 bases of the junction left unmatched. CDR3 DNA sequence: TGTGCCAGCAGTTACGACCGACAGGGAAGTCAGCCCCAGCATTTT. This sequence encodes CASSYDRQGSQPQHF.

This clonotype appeared many times. J is TRBJ1-5 and V is TRBV5-1; no clear D. V gave up 0 bases and J gave up 1 base, with 11 bases separating them. CDR1 and CDR2 from the germline V gene are SGHRS and YFSETQ. The CDR3 extends over 16 amino acids. CDR3 bases: TGCGCCAGCAGCTTGGCCGGATCGTTCAGCAATCAGCCCCAGCATTTT. Translation gives CASSLAGSFSNQPQHF.

This clonotype was counted ten times or more. The V gene is TRBV6-2 or TRBV6-3, the J gene TRBJ2-7; no clear D gene. This CDR3 comprises 14 residues. The V end was cut by 8 bases, the J end by 3 bases, with 17 bases between. Looked up from germline, CDR1 is MNHEY and CDR2 is SVGEGT. The CDR3 region is CASAKSTTFYEQYF. Here the CDR3 DNA reads TGTGCCAGCGCTAAGTCTACGACCTTCTACGAGCAGTACTTC.

This rearrangement joins TRBV19 to TRBJ2-6, with no clear D. The CDR3 consists of 15 residues. Trimming took off 2 bases at V and 0 bases at J, with 5 bases between the two ends. Germline lookup yields CDR1 LNHDA and CDR2 SQIVND (reference sequence). In DNA form, the CDR3 reads TGTGCCAGTAGTATATTACCCTCTGGGGCCAACGTCCTGACTTTC. As protein: CASSILPSGANVLTF.

This clonotype was detected ten times or more. The chain joins TRBV11-2 to TRBJ1-2; D is ambiguous. Trimming removed 1 base from V and 7 bases from J, with 13 bases in between. CDR3 length: 14 residues. Germline V lookup: CDR1 SGHAT, CDR2 FQNNGV. The CDR3 here is CASSLGLGEAGYTF. In nucleotides, the CDR3 is TGTGCCAGCAGCTTAGGGCTTGGGGAAGCTGGCTACACCTTC.

The chain links TRBV6-5 to TRBJ1-2; D not resolved. Germline CDR1 is MNHEY and CDR2 is SVGAGI. V was cut by 1 base and J by 5 bases, with 20 bases left in between. This CDR3 has 17 amino acids. The CDR3 protein is CASSYFPSIDVGYGYTF. CDR3 sequence (DNA): TGTGCCAGCAGTTACTTCCCCTCAATCGACGTGGGTTATGGCTACACCTTC.

This clonotype has ten or more counts. The chain has TRBV29-1 and TRBJ1-6; D is unresolved. V was cut by 2 bases and J by 7 bases, with 9 bases left in between. CDR1 is SQVTM, CDR2 ANQGSEA, per germline. The CDR3 covers 13 residues. DNA for the CDR3: TGCAGCGTTGAAAACGGACCGAATTCACCCCTCCACTTT. Its translation: CSVENGPNSPLHF.

This clonotype has a count of ten or more. This chain connects TRBV6-5 to TRBJ2-2, with D tentatively TRBD2 (6 bases). Germline-derived CDR1 and CDR2 are MNHEY and SVGAGI. The CDR3 contains 15 residues. With 2 bases removed from V and 8 bases from J, the gap between germline ends came to 15 bases. The CDR3: CASSYGGTLKGELFF. The CDR3 coding sequence is TGTGCCAGCAGTTACGGGGGGACGTTAAAGGGGGAGCTGTTTTTT.

This rearrangement joins TRBV7-8 to TRBJ1-5, with 8 bases matching TRBD1. This CDR3 is 14 amino acids long. V dropped 5 bases and J dropped 7; count of bases not matched to a gene: 7. CDR1 is SGHVS, CDR2 FQNEAQ, per germline. Here the CDR3 reads CASSQPGGDQPQHF. CDR3 sequence (DNA): TGTGCCAGCAGCCAGCCAGGGGGCGACCAGCCCCAGCATTTT.